The T cell receptor (beta chain) under discussion was sequenced for a study of blood T cell repertoires in COVID-19. Study at large: Donors in the United States, Italy and Spain gave samples during acute or convalescent COVID-19. Nucleic acid was either cDNA or gDNA, and it came from T cells, B-cell-depleted T cells, or PBMCs.

Trimming removed 8 bases at V and 5 bases at J, with 15 bases between. The CDR3 runs 13 residues. In the source study's methods: Reference gene primer amplification yielded estimated nucleated cell counts. Profiled with immunoSEQ multiplex PCR; TCRdb holds only in-frame clones, not every one. For V, J and clone size, that table is used; D and trimming come from the DNA. The top ten clones hold around 4% of a sample with roughly 140,000 clones, 87% of them seen once. V is TRBV12-3 or TRBV12-4 and J is TRBJ1-1; perhaps TRBD1 as D (5 bases). Source material: peripheral blood. The receptor comes from a woman aged 60-75 years with active or convalescent COVID-19. CDR3 in DNA: TGTGCCAGCGGGGGGAGGACTGGAACTGAAGCTTTCTTT. This encodes CASGGRTGTEAFF.